This is a list of T cell receptor beta chains from one sample in a study of cytomegalovirus exposure and HLA in healthy donors. Some clones are missing from TCRdb's copy, which holds only in-frame ones; the method was immunoSEQ multiplex PCR. The data hold 150,000 or so clones, with roughly three quarters observed a single time. Sequenced: PBMCs. All receptors come from a man between 18 and 29 years old in good health and CMV-seropositive. The CDR3 runs from the conserved cysteine through the conserved F or W. The order of the fields is clone size, D gene, J gene, V gene, CDR3 DNA, CDR3 protein. A D gene is named only where the DNA matches it firmly. Clone size appears in some rows only: once, few, many, or a class for an expanded clone.

clone size: -
D gene: TRBD1
J gene: TRBJ1-2
V gene: TRBV6-6
CDR3 DNA: TGTGCCAGCAGTTACGGGACAGGGGACGGGGGCTACACCTTC
CDR3 protein: CASSYGTGDGGYTF

clone size: -
D gene: TRBD2
J gene: TRBJ2-1
V gene: TRBV2
CDR3 DNA: TGTGCCAGCAGGATTAGCGGGAGCAGGCGCTCCTACAATGAGCAGTTCTTC
CDR3 protein: CASRISGSRRSYNEQFF

clone size: few
D gene: -
J gene: TRBJ1-4
V gene: TRBV11-2
CDR3 DNA: TGTGCCAGCAGCTTGACAGACGGCGCTAATGAAAAACTGTTTTTT
CDR3 protein: CASSLTDGANEKLFF

clone size: -
D gene: -
J gene: TRBJ2-5
V gene: TRBV7-9
CDR3 DNA: TGTGCCAGCAGCTTAATTCCCCCGGTTGGAGAGACCCAGTACTTC
CDR3 protein: CASSLIPPVGETQYF

clone size: few
D gene: -
J gene: TRBJ2-5
V gene: TRBV7-9
CDR3 DNA: TGTGCCAGCAGCTTTCCAGGGAACCAAGAGACCCAGTACTTC
CDR3 protein: CASSFPGNQETQYF

clone size: once
D gene: -
J gene: TRBJ1-2
V gene: TRBV5-6
CDR3 DNA: TGTGCCAGCAGCCCCCCGGGGGGCGGATTCTATGGCTACACCTTC
CDR3 protein: CASSPPGGGFYGYTF

clone size: -
D gene: TRBD2
J gene: TRBJ2-3
V gene: TRBV7-9
CDR3 DNA: TGTGCCAGCAGCTTAGGTAGCGGGGGCCTAAGCACAGATACGCAGTATTTT
CDR3 protein: CASSLGSGGLSTDTQYF

clone size: -
D gene: -
J gene: TRBJ2-3
V gene: TRBV2
CDR3 DNA: TGTGCCAGCAGTGAGCTGGGGGCTTCCACAGATACGCAGTATTTT
CDR3 protein: CASSELGASTDTQYF

clone size: many
D gene: -
J gene: TRBJ2-1
V gene: TRBV6-6
CDR3 DNA: TGTGCCAGCAGTCCTTTAGGGGTGAATGAGCAGTTCTTC
CDR3 protein: CASSPLGVNEQFF

clone size: -
D gene: -
J gene: TRBJ1-5
V gene: TRBV7-8
CDR3 DNA: TGTGCCAGCAGCCGCGTGGGGGGTGCTTATAGCAATCAGCCCCAGCATTTT
CDR3 protein: CASSRVGGAYSNQPQHF

clone size: few
D gene: -
J gene: TRBJ2-4
V gene: TRBV30
CDR3 DNA: TGTGCCGCGAGTGTACGGGGGACGACAAAAAACATTCAGTACTTC
CDR3 protein: CAASVRGTTKNIQYF

clone size: -
D gene: TRBD1
J gene: TRBJ1-1
V gene: TRBV28
CDR3 DNA: TGTGCCAGCAGTTTTCGGGAGGGCAGGGGGGCTTTCTTT
CDR3 protein: CASSFREGRGAFF

clone size: -
D gene: -
J gene: TRBJ2-5
V gene: TRBV29-1
CDR3 DNA: TGCAGCGTTGAATCAAGGGGGTACCAAGAGACCCAGTACTTC
CDR3 protein: CSVESRGYQETQYF

clone size: -
D gene: -
J gene: TRBJ1-3
V gene: TRBV12-5
CDR3 DNA: TGTGCTAGTGGTTTGGTAATCGACAGCCGCAGAAACACCATATATTTT
CDR3 protein: CASGLVIDSRRNTIYF

clone size: -
D gene: -
J gene: TRBJ1-2
V gene: TRBV30
CDR3 DNA: TGTGCCTGGAGCCCGACAGCCTTGGGAGGCTACACCTTC
CDR3 protein: CAWSPTALGGYTF

clone size: -
D gene: -
J gene: TRBJ2-1
V gene: TRBV6-5
CDR3 DNA: TGTGCCAGCAGTTACGGAGAGGGCCTCGAGGATGAGCAGTTCTTC
CDR3 protein: CASSYGEGLEDEQFF

clone size: -
D gene: -
J gene: TRBJ2-1
V gene: TRBV30
CDR3 DNA: TGTGCCTGGAATAGAGGGTCGGGGACTTTGGTTGAGCAGTTCTTC
CDR3 protein: CAWNRGSGTLVEQFF

clone size: -
D gene: TRBD1
J gene: TRBJ1-3
V gene: TRBV27
CDR3 DNA: TGTGCCAGCAGACGACAGGGGGCCTCTGGAAACACCATATATTTT
CDR3 protein: CASRRQGASGNTIYF

clone size: -
D gene: -
J gene: TRBJ2-5
V gene: TRBV9
CDR3 DNA: TGTGCCAGCAGCGTAGTTGGAGGCCAAGAGACCCAGTACTTC
CDR3 protein: CASSVVGGQETQYF

clone size: once
D gene: TRBD1
J gene: TRBJ2-2
V gene: TRBV7-8
CDR3 DNA: TGTGCCAGCACCCGGACAGGGAACACCGGGGAGCTGTTTTTT
CDR3 protein: CASTRTGNTGELFF

clone size: -
D gene: -
J gene: TRBJ1-4
V gene: TRBV27
CDR3 DNA: TGTGCCAGCAGTACGACTGCAACTAATGAAAAACTGTTTTTT
CDR3 protein: CASSTTATNEKLFF

clone size: -
D gene: TRBD1
J gene: TRBJ2-5
V gene: TRBV5-1
CDR3 DNA: TGCGCCAGCAGCTTAGGGGGCTTGAAAGAGACCCAGTACTTC
CDR3 protein: CASSLGGLKETQYF

clone size: -
D gene: -
J gene: TRBJ2-3
V gene: TRBV7-3
CDR3 DNA: TGTGCCAGCAGCTTAGGGGCGATCACAGATACGCAGTATTTT
CDR3 protein: CASSLGAITDTQYF

clone size: -
D gene: TRBD1
J gene: TRBJ1-1
V gene: TRBV30
CDR3 DNA: TGTGCCTGGGATAGGCAGGGGGACGCTGAAGCTTTCTTT
CDR3 protein: CAWDRQGDAEAFF

clone size: -
D gene: TRBD1
J gene: TRBJ1-4
V gene: TRBV6-1
CDR3 DNA: TGTGCCAGCAGTGTCGGCGGGACAGGGAATGAAAAACTGTTTTTT
CDR3 protein: CASSVGGTGNEKLFF

clone size: -
D gene: -
J gene: TRBJ1-2
V gene: TRBV29-1
CDR3 DNA: TGCAGCGTTGATCTCCCAGGGGAAGGGAACTATGGCTACACCTTC
CDR3 protein: CSVDLPGEGNYGYTF

clone size: -
D gene: -
J gene: TRBJ2-5
V gene: TRBV6-5
CDR3 DNA: TGTGCCAGCAGTTCCGACGGGGAGACCCAGTACTTC
CDR3 protein: CASSSDGETQYF

clone size: -
D gene: -
J gene: TRBJ2-5
V gene: TRBV21-1
CDR3 DNA: TGTGCCAGCAGCAAATTAAGCAGGGGGACAGTCCGACAGGTTATTAAACAAGAGACCCAGTACTTC
CDR3 protein: CASSKLSRGTVRQVIKQETQYF

clone size: few
D gene: -
J gene: TRBJ1-2
V gene: TRBV2
CDR3 DNA: TGTGCCAGCAGTGAAACGGGGTCCCGGTATGGCTACACCTTC
CDR3 protein: CASSETGSRYGYTF

clone size: few
D gene: -
J gene: TRBJ1-2
V gene: TRBV19
CDR3 DNA: TGTGCCAGTAGTACCCCGCGGGGGGTGGGCGGCTACACCTTC
CDR3 protein: CASSTPRGVGGYTF

clone size: -
D gene: -
J gene: TRBJ1-6
V gene: TRBV2
CDR3 DNA: TGTGCCAGCAGCGACTCAGAGGGATTTGGGCCCCTCCACTTT
CDR3 protein: CASSDSEGFGPLHF